The 32 T cell receptor beta chains presented below share a single source sample, sequenced in a study of breast tumors, draining lymph nodes, adjacent tissues. TCRdb redid the calling of the multiplex PCR reads with MiXCR, one entry per CDR3 protein. The sample shows 150,000 to 200,000 distinct CDR3 sequences, roughly 30% of them seen only once. Samples came from axillary lymph nodes draining the breast cancer. Material for sequencing was axillary lymph node tissue. The receptors were gathered from a female donor with breast cancer. Some clones in this sample may be carry-over from other donors' samples.

As concerns this clonotype: Since the CDR3 does not end with the conserved phenylalanine or tryptophan, this likely comes from a read error. The rearrangement uses TRBV7-2 and TRBJ1-2; 9 nucleotides agree with TRBD1. Germline CDR1 reads SGHTA; CDR2 reads FQGNSA. V shed 5 bases and J 4 bases; nucleotides not matched to a gene: 5. The CDR3 consists of 14 residues. The chain's CDR3 is CASSIRDRAYGYTS. CDR3 DNA sequence: TGTGCCAGCAGCATCCGGGACAGGGCCTATGGCTACACCTCC.

This clonotype occurred many times. This chain joins TRBV29-1 and TRBJ2-2, with D perhaps TRBD2 (5 bases). The CDR3 is 11 residues long. CDR1 is SQVTM and CDR2 is ANQGSEA in the germline V gene. V lost 4 bases and J lost 9, with 9 bases in between. CDR3 nucleotide sequence: TGCAGCGTTGTATACGGGAGGGAGCTGTTTTTT. Its translation: CSVVYGRELFF.

The chain employs TRBV11-2 and TRBJ1-6; D call uncertain. The CDR3 runs to 15 residues. V was trimmed by 4 bases and J by 13 bases, leaving 20 bases between them. The germline V gene encodes CDR1 SGHAT and CDR2 FQNNGV. Here the CDR3 reads CASSSPRSPRSPLHF. CDR3 sequence (DNA): TGTGCCAGCAGCTCTCCCCGGAGCCCTCGGTCGCCCCTCCACTTT. Looking up the rest from reference TRBV11-2 and TRBJ1-6 gives the full variable domain: EAGVAQSPRYKIIEKRQSVAFWCNPISGHATLYWYQQILGQGPKLLIQFQNNGVVDDSQLPKDRFSAERLKGVDSTLKIQPAKLEDSAVYLCASSSPRSPRSPLHFGNGTRLTVT.

To note about this clonotype: A much larger clone lies a single base off, so this may be a read error. The genes are TRBV6-5 and TRBJ1-5; D is unclear. This CDR3 has 13 residues. Per germline, CDR1 MNHEY and CDR2 SVGAGI. V lost 8 bases to trimming and J lost 6 bases, with 14 bases between them. CDR3 sequence reads: CASALAGSQPQHF. DNA for the CDR3: TGTGCCAGCGCCCTTGCAGGCAGTCAGCCCCAGCATTTT.

On this clonotype itself: This could be a read error, since a much larger clone is one nucleotide away. The chain employs TRBV7-9 and TRBJ2-1; D might be TRBD2 (6 bases). CDR3 length: 11 amino acids. Per germline, CDR1 SEHNR and CDR2 FQNEAQ (reference sequence). CDR3 DNA sequence: TGTGCCAGCAGCTTGGGACTCCCGCAGTCCTTC. This sequence encodes CASSLGLPQSF.

This sequence joins TRBV29-1 and TRBJ2-5; D is possibly TRBD2 (5 bases). In germline, CDR1 is SQVTM, CDR2 ANQGSEA. Trimming shortened V by 1 base and J by 0 bases, and 21 bases separated the two germline ends. The CDR3 contains 18 residues. The CDR3 DNA sequence: TGCAGCGTTGAAGGTAACGGCCCGGGGTCTAAGTACCAAGAGACCCAGTACTTC. Translated, it gives CSVEGNGPGSKYQETQYF.

This clonotype was seen at least ten times. The V call is TRBV15, the J call TRBJ2-6, with D hard to call. The ends were cut back, 1 base at V and 7 bases at J, with 23 bases in the middle. Germline loops: CDR1 LNHNV, CDR2 YYDKDF (reference sequence). CDR3 length equals 19 residues. CDR3 sequence (DNA): TGTGCCACCAGCAGAGGACTCCAAAACGAGGTTGGTAGAGCCAACGTCCTGACTTTC. Its translation: CATSRGLQNEVGRANVLTF.

This chain connects TRBV7-6 to TRBJ1-4; weak D call: TRBD1 (6 bases). This CDR3 contains 14 residues. Trimming removed 5 bases from V and 6 bases from J, with 13 bases in between. Germline CDR1 is SGHVS and CDR2 is FNYEAQ. The DNA for the CDR3 is TGTGCCAGCAGCAGAGTTCACAGGGATGAAAAACTGTTTTTT. Amino acid sequence: CASSRVHRDEKLFF.

The rearrangement uses TRBV7-9 and TRBJ2-5; 7 nucleotides match TRBD2. The CDR3 runs to 19 residues. The V segment lost 0 bases and the J segment 5 bases; nucleotides outside the gene matches: 18. The germline CDR1 and CDR2 sequences are SEHNR and FQNEAQ (reference sequence). CDR3 loop: CASSLAGGRARRLSETQYF. Here the CDR3 DNA reads TGTGCCAGCAGCTTAGCGGGTGGGAGGGCCAGACGGTTGAGTGAGACCCAGTACTTC. The whole variable domain, filled in from reference TRBV7-9 and TRBJ2-5, reads DTGVSQNPRHKITKRGQNVTFRCDPISEHNRLYWYRQTLGQGPEFLTYFQNEAQLEKSRLLSDRFSAERPKGSFSTLEIQRTEQGDSAMYLCASSLAGGRARRLSETQYFGPGTRLLVL.

To note about this clonotype: At one end, the junction sequence differs from germline, possibly due to a read error. For the CDR3, the DNA is TGCAGTGCCCCACGGATATACAATGAGCCCCAGCATTTT. It encodes CSAPRIYNEPQHF. The chain couples TRBV20-1 to TRBJ1-5, with D hard to call. CDR1 and CDR2 (germline): DFQATT, SNEGSKA (reference sequence). The CDR3 has 13 residues.

The chain recombines TRBV6-5 with TRBJ1-1; D remains ambiguous. This CDR3 comprises 13 residues. Trimming removed 5 bases at V and 1 base at J, with 8 bases between. Germline V lookup: CDR1 MNHEY, CDR2 SVGAGI. As DNA, the CDR3 is TGTGCCAGCAGTCAGACCCCGAACACTGAAGCTTTCTTT. The encoded protein is CASSQTPNTEAFF.

This clonotype was seen repeatedly, ten times or more. V is TRBV20-1 and J is TRBJ2-1, with a possible D match to TRBD2 (6 bases). CDR1 is DFQATT, CDR2 SNEGSKA, per germline (reference sequence). V was clipped by 6 bases and J by 10 bases, with 16 bases between them. This CDR3 spans 12 amino acids. The CDR3 DNA reads TGCAGTGCCCGGGACTCCATCACCGAGCAGTTCTTC. Residues: CSARDSITEQFF.

The chain carries TRBV15 and TRBJ2-5; TRBD2 matches at 8 bases. The germline gives CDR1 LNHNV, CDR2 YYDKDF (reference sequence). CDR3 length: 16 amino acids. The V and J ends lost 5 bases and 2 bases, in that order; junction bases with no gene match: 10. The CDR3 DNA is TGTGCCACCAGCGCCTACCAGGCTAGCGGGCAAGAGACCCAGTACTTC. This codes for CATSAYQASGQETQYF.

This clonotype was picked up many times. The chain joins TRBV25-1 to TRBJ2-3; TRBD2 is a possible D gene (6 bases). The germline CDR1 and CDR2 sequences are MGHDK and SYGVNS. The V and J ends lost 2 bases and 0 bases respectively, with 15 bases between them. The CDR3 runs to 17 residues. In DNA form, the CDR3 reads TGTGCCAGCAGTGAAAACGAGGGAGGCCAGAGCACAGATACGCAGTATTTT. Protein product: CASSENEGGQSTDTQYF.

As for this clonotype: A read error may explain this, as a much larger clone is one base away. The chain is built from TRBV6-5 and TRBJ2-2, with D perhaps matching TRBD2 (5 bases). Germline loops: CDR1 MNHEY, CDR2 SVGAGI. The CDR3 loop spans 13 amino acids. The DNA of the CDR3 is TGTGCCAGCAGTTATAGCGACACCGGGGAGCCGTTTTTT. Encoded protein: CASSYSDTGEPFF.

This clonotype was observed at least ten times. V is TRBV19 and J is TRBJ2-1; tentatively, D is TRBD2 (5 bases). The CDR3 consists of 14 residues. V was cut by 2 bases and J by 5 bases, with 10 bases left in between. CDR1 and CDR2 (germline): LNHDA, SQIVND (reference sequence). The chain's CDR3 is CASSIMHGNNEQFF. In DNA form, the CDR3 reads TGTGCCAGTAGTATAATGCACGGGAACAATGAGCAGTTCTTC.

On this clonotype itself: This may be a read error: a much more frequent sequence differs by one nucleotide. This chain connects TRBV28 to TRBJ1-6; D gene uncertain. Between the trimmed V and J ends, which lost 1 base and 9 bases, there was a span of 13 bases. CDR1 and CDR2 from the germline V gene are MDHEN and SYDVKM. This CDR3 region has 15 residues. The CDR3 coding sequence is TGTGCCAGCAGTTTATCGACACCCCATAGTTCACCCCTCCACTTT. It codes for CASSLSTPHSSPLHF.

This clonotype was observed at least ten times. This chain connects TRBV5-5 to TRBJ1-5, with D maybe TRBD1 (5 bases). The germline CDR1 and CDR2 sequences are SGHKS and YYEKEE (reference sequence). The CDR3 consists of 13 residues. V lost 4 bases and J lost 4, with 9 bases in between. CDR3 DNA sequence: TGTGCCAGCAGCCGATACAGGAATCAGCCCCAGCATTTT. Amino acids: CASSRYRNQPQHF.

This clonotype was counted between two and nine times. This may be a read error: a much more frequent sequence differs by one nucleotide. The CDR3 carries no conserved terminal phenylalanine or tryptophan, so it likely arises from a read error. V and J are TRBV9 and TRBJ1-5, with TRBD1 as a possible D gene (6 bases). Trimming removed 4 bases at V and 5 bases at J, with 10 bases between. This CDR3 is 13 amino acids long. Germline V gives CDR1 SGDLS, CDR2 YYNGEE. In nucleotides, the CDR3 is TGTGCCAGCAGCCAGGGGTCCCATCAGCCCCAGCATTCT. It is translated as CASSQGSHQPQHS.

Of note for this clonotype: This may arise from a read error, as a much more abundant clone is one base away. The V and J genes are TRBV5-6 and TRBJ1-2; 8 nucleotides align to TRBD1. The V gene's germline CDR1 is SGHDT and CDR2 YYEEEE. The CDR3 loop spans 14 amino acids. CDR3 region: CAGSSDRGYYGYTF. CDR3 DNA sequence: TGTGCCGGCAGCTCTGACAGGGGTTACTATGGCTACACCTTC.

Turning to this clonotype: A much larger clone lies one base from this, so it may be a read error. The chain couples TRBV14 to TRBJ1-6, with D perhaps TRBD1 (5 bases). CDR3 size: 15 residues. Per germline, CDR1 SGHDN and CDR2 FVKESK. The CDR3 DNA is TGTGCCAGCAGCCAGGCGGGACCTTCAAATTCACCCCCCCACTTT. It specifies CASSQAGPSNSPPHF.

This clonotype was counted many times. The chain recombines TRBV2 with TRBJ2-7; the D gene is possibly TRBD2 (6 bases). Germline CDR1 reads SNHLY; CDR2 reads FYNNEI. V lost 7 bases and J 2 bases, leaving 9 bases between the germline ends. The CDR3 contains 12 residues. In DNA, the CDR3 is TGTGCCAGCAACGGGAGTCCCTACGAGCAGTACTTC. Translation gives CASNGSPYEQYF.

This clonotype has a count of ten or more. This chain links TRBV11-2 with TRBJ2-2; possible D gene TRBD1, 6 bases. Germline values: CDR1 SGHAT, CDR2 FQNNGV. CDR3 length: 19 amino acids. The V end lost 5 bases, the J end lost 4 bases, and 26 bases lay between the germline ends. Here the CDR3 DNA reads TGTGCCAGCAGCCTCCTACCTACTTGGGGGCCGCAAGCCACCGGGGAGCTGTTTTTT. Its protein is CASSLLPTWGPQATGELFF.

The table lists this clonotype with many counts. V usage is TRBV6-5 and J usage is TRBJ1-3; D not certain. The CDR3 covers 15 residues. V shed 4 bases and J shed 0 bases, with 10 bases lying between them. Germline CDR1 is MNHEY and CDR2 is SVGAGI. The CDR3 bases are TGTGCCAGCAGTTTGGGCAAAACCTCTGGAAACACCATATATTTT. It yields the protein CASSLGKTSGNTIYF.

In the case of this clonotype: With a much larger clone just one base away, this may be a read error. J is TRBJ2-2 and V is TRBV27; D not resolved. Germline CDR1 reads MNHEY; CDR2 reads SMNVEV (reference sequence). The CDR3 spans 13 residues. V shed 6 bases and J shed 10 bases, with 15 bases lying between them. This CDR3 reads CASSRVSYEELFF. The DNA for the CDR3 is TGTGCCAGCAGCCGCGTTTCGTACGAGGAGCTGTTTTTT.

This clonotype was observed many times. V gene TRBV2 combines with J gene TRBJ2-1; D not certain. The V gene lost 11 bases and the J gene lost 4 bases, with 15 bases spanning the gap. The CDR3 length is 13 residues. Germline CDR1 is SNHLY and CDR2 is FYNNEI. The CDR3 sequence is CAGENWVYNEQFF. CDR3 DNA sequence: TGTGCCGGAGAAAATTGGGTTTACAATGAGCAGTTCTTC.

This clonotype was observed a handful of times. V usage is TRBV27 and J usage is TRBJ2-7; TRBD1 or TRBD2 may be the D gene (6 bases each). The CDR3 runs to 15 residues. The V end lost 6 bases, the J end lost 0 bases, and 15 bases lay between the germline ends. Germline-derived CDR1 and CDR2 are MNHEY and SMNVEV (reference sequence). The CDR3 DNA sequence: TGTGCCAGCAGCCTGACAGGAGGGTTCTCCTACGAGCAGTACTTC. Its translation is CASSLTGGFSYEQYF.

There are many counts of this clonotype. The chain is built from TRBV11-2 and TRBJ2-7; D perhaps matches TRBD1 (5 bases). The CDR3 runs to 13 residues. Trimming pared 6 bases from V and 3 bases from J, leaving 12 bases between. Germline V gene lookup returns CDR1 SGHAT and CDR2 FQNNGV. CDR3 loop: CASSQQGVYEQYF. CDR3 bases: TGTGCCAGCAGTCAGCAAGGGGTCTACGAGCAGTACTTC.

This clonotype has more than one count but fewer than ten. V usage is TRBV29-1 and J usage is TRBJ2-1, with no clear D. CDR3 length: 14 residues. Germline loops: CDR1 SQVTM, CDR2 ANQGSEA. V was clipped by 1 base and J by 1 base, with 8 bases between them. CDR3 sequence reads: CSVEGQFSYNEQFF. The CDR3 nucleotides are TGCAGCGTTGAAGGGCAGTTTTCCTACAATGAGCAGTTCTTC.

In its sample, this clonotype was seen once. This sequence may be a read error, since a much larger clone differs from it by one base. The chain links TRBV6-1 to TRBJ2-7, with TRBD1 matching 8 bases. The CDR3 has 14 amino acids. Germline-derived CDR1 and CDR2 are MNHNS and SASEGT. The DNA for the CDR3 is TGTGCCAGCAGTGAGGGGACAGGTAAGGCCGAGCAGTGCTTC. Residues: CASSEGTGKAEQCF.

The sample holds many counts of this clonotype. The chain recombines TRBV20-1 with TRBJ2-3, with D possibly TRBD2 on 6 matching bases. V lost 5 bases to trimming and J lost 3 bases, with 18 bases between them. CDR3 size: 15 residues. CDR1 and CDR2 (germline): DFQATT, SNEGSKA (reference sequence). The DNA of the CDR3 is TGCAGTGCTTACGGAGAGACTAGAGAAACAGATACGCAGTATTTT. As protein: CSAYGETRETDTQYF.

The rearrangement uses TRBV15 and TRBJ2-3, with 7 bases identical to TRBD2. This CDR3 comprises 14 residues. V trimming: 1 base; J trimming: 9 bases; junction bases outside the gene matches: 7. Germline loops: CDR1 LNHNV, CDR2 YYDKDF (reference sequence). The CDR3 protein is CATSRGEGASTQYF. The DNA for the CDR3 is TGTGCCACCAGCAGAGGGGAGGGAGCAAGCACGCAGTATTTT.